These 20 T cell receptor beta chains originate from one sample sequenced in a study of blood T cell repertoires in COVID-19. Method: immunoSEQ multiplex PCR; TCRdb's copy keeps in-frame clones and lacks some. This table has 300,000 to 350,000 clones, 90% appearing once. Specimen: peripheral blood. These receptor sequences come from a woman between 40 and 55 years old with COVID-19, enrolled during active disease.

The V and J genes are TRBV19 and TRBJ2-1; 8 bases are shared with TRBD1. CDR3 length equals 12 residues. J gave up 13 bases and V 5 bases, and 7 bases lay outside the gene matches. CDR1 and CDR2 from the germline V gene are LNHDA and SQIVND (reference sequence). CDR3 region: CASSGKDRAQFF. CDR3 sequence (DNA): TGTGCCAGTAGTGGCAAGGACAGGGCACAGTTCTTC.

V gene TRBV18 combines with J gene TRBJ2-7; 9 nucleotides align to TRBD1. Trimming removed 1 base from V and 2 bases from J; junction bases left unmatched: 6. Germline loops: CDR1 KGHSH, CDR2 LQKENI. CDR3 size: 16 residues. The CDR3 coding sequence is TGTGCCAGCTCACCACTATACCGGGACAGGGCCTACGAGCAGTACTTC. It codes for CASSPLYRDRAYEQYF. The variable domain in full, completed from reference TRBV18 and TRBJ2-7, reads NAGVMQNPRHLVRRRGQEARLRCSPMKGHSHVYWYRQLPEEGLKFMVYLQKENIIDESGMPKERFSAEFPKEGPSILRIQQVVRGDSAAYFCASSPLYRDRAYEQYFGPGTRLTVT.

The chain employs TRBV7-2 and TRBJ2-1; 7 nucleotides agree with TRBD1. The V segment lost 5 bases and the J segment 6 bases; nucleotides outside the gene matches: 7. CDR3 length equals 14 residues. Germline loops: CDR1 SGHTA, CDR2 FQGNSA. In DNA, the CDR3 is TGTGCCAGCAGCCTACAGGGGACAACCAATGAGCAGTTCTTC. Its translation is CASSLQGTTNEQFF. Complete variable domain (other parts from reference TRBV7-2 and TRBJ2-1): GAGVSQSPSNKVTEKGKDVELRCDPISGHTALYWYRQSLGQGLEFLIYFQGNSAPDKSGLPSDRFSAERTGGSVSTLTIQRTQQEDSAVYLCASSLQGTTNEQFFGPGTRLTVL.

The chain recombines TRBV7-8 with TRBJ2-1; possible D gene TRBD2, 6 bases. Trimming took 5 bases from V and 8 from J, leaving 19 bases between them. The CDR3 contains 15 residues. The germline gives CDR1 SGHVS, CDR2 FQNEAQ. The CDR3 DNA reads as TGTGCCAGCAGCGCGCAGGCGGGGTTTAGTTATGAGCAGTTCTTC. Amino acids: CASSAQAGFSYEQFF. The whole variable domain, filled in from reference TRBV7-8 and TRBJ2-1, reads GAGVSQSPRYKVAKRGQDVALRCDPISGHVSLFWYQQALGQGPEFLTYFQNEAQLDKSGLPSDRFFAERPEGSVSTLKIQRTQQEDSAVYLCASSAQAGFSYEQFFGPGTRLTVL.

This clone was found a few times. This chain uses TRBV6-6 with TRBJ1-5, with D possibly matching TRBD1 (5 bases). CDR1 and CDR2 from the germline V gene are MNHNY and SVGAGI (reference sequence). The CDR3 is made up of 12 amino acids. The V end lost 8 bases, the J end lost 4 bases, and 9 bases lay between the germline ends. The DNA for the CDR3 is TGTGCCAGCTGTCCAGGGAATCAGCCCCAGCATTTT. Translation gives CASCPGNQPQHF.

The chain uses TRBV6-1 and TRBJ1-5, with D perhaps matching TRBD1 (5 bases). The V end lost 1 base, the J end lost 5 bases, and 9 bases lay between the germline ends. The CDR3 covers 14 residues. Germline CDR1 reads MNHNS; CDR2 reads SASEGT. Here the CDR3 DNA reads TGTGCCAGCAGTGAAGGGGGCAGGGATCAGCCCCAGCATTTT. Its protein is CASSEGGRDQPQHF.

A note on this clone: A read error may produce the germline difference seen at one junction end. The rearrangement joins TRBV18 to TRBJ2-1; 8 bases match TRBD1. The V gene's germline CDR1 is KGHSH and CDR2 LQKENI. There are 14 residues in the CDR3. CDR3 nucleotides: TGTGCCGGCTCACCAGGGACAGGTTGGGATGAGCAGTTCTTC. Its translation is CAGSPGTGWDEQFF.

The chain is built from TRBV14 and TRBJ2-1; D is possibly TRBD2 (5 bases). This CDR3 is 14 amino acids long. CDR1 and CDR2 from the germline V gene are SGHDN and FVKESK. The V and J ends lost 1 base and 10 bases respectively, with 14 bases between them. The CDR3 region is CASSQGPRRREQFF. In DNA, the CDR3 is TGTGCCAGCAGCCAAGGCCCCCGGAGGAGGGAGCAGTTCTTC.

This clone was recorded once. The chain has TRBV6-5 and TRBJ1-2, with D possibly TRBD1 on 5 matching bases. The CDR3 extends over 13 amino acids. The germline V gene encodes CDR1 MNHEY and CDR2 SVGAGI. V lost 3 bases and J 7 bases, leaving 12 bases between the germline ends. CDR3 region: CASSYTTGGGYTF. In DNA, the CDR3 is TGTGCCAGCAGTTATACCACGGGGGGTGGCTACACCTTC.

This clone has only a few counts. V gene TRBV30 combines with J gene TRBJ2-7; no firm D call. Germline V gene data show CDR1 as GTSNPN and CDR2 as SVGIG (reference sequence). This CDR3 region has 11 residues. Trimming cost V 2 bases and J 4 bases, with 6 bases left between them. The CDR3 DNA reads as TGTGCCTGGAGTTCTCGGTACGAGCAGTACTTC. Encoded protein: CAWSSRYEQYF. Supplemented by reference TRBV30 and TRBJ2-7, the full variable domain reads SQTIHQWPATLVQPVGSPLSLECTVEGTSNPNLYWYRQAAGRGLQLLFYSVGIGQISSEVPQNLSASRPQDRQFILSSKKLLLSDSGFYLCAWSSRYEQYFGPGTRLTVT.

This chain links TRBV28 with TRBJ1-2; 8 nucleotides match TRBD1. The CDR3 totals 15 residues. Germline assignment: CDR1 MDHEN and CDR2 SYDVKM. Trimming cost V 6 bases and J 3 bases; bases outside gene matches: 9. The DNA of the CDR3 is TGTGCCAGCAGGTTTCCCAGGGGGCGCGACTATGGCTACACCTTC. Translating it yields CASRFPRGRDYGYTF.

The V and J genes are TRBV6-2 or TRBV6-3 and TRBJ1-4; a possible D gene is TRBD1 (5 bases). The CDR3 is 15 amino acids. V was shortened by 3 bases and J by 6 bases, with 14 bases between the two germline ends. The V gene's germline CDR1 is MNHEY and CDR2 SVGEGT. The CDR3 spells CASSYGRQFDEKLFF. The CDR3 DNA sequence: TGTGCCAGCAGTTATGGTCGACAGTTCGATGAAAAACTGTTTTTT.

V gene TRBV7-3 combines with J gene TRBJ2-2, with 11 bases lining up with TRBD2. The CDR3 totals 21 residues. The germline V gene has CDR1 SGHTA and CDR2 FQGTGA. Trimming cost V 5 bases and J 0 bases; bases outside gene matches: 17. The CDR3 loop reads CASSRPGRTIAGGANTGELFF. The CDR3 nucleotides are TGTGCCAGCAGCCGGCCGGGACGGACTATAGCGGGAGGGGCGAACACCGGGGAGCTGTTTTTT.

The J gene is TRBJ1-3, the V gene TRBV2; TRBD1 matches 7 bases. The germline gives CDR1 SNHLY, CDR2 FYNNEI. V lost 6 bases and J lost 0; bases outside the gene matches: 5. The CDR3 contains 15 residues. This CDR3 is CASSADRPSGNTIYF. The CDR3 nucleotides read TGTGCCAGCAGCGCGGACAGGCCCTCTGGAAACACCATATATTTT.

The chain links TRBV28 to TRBJ2-2; TRBD1 might be the D (6 bases). V was trimmed by 5 bases and J by 7 bases, leaving 20 bases between them. The CDR3 runs 16 residues. Germline CDR1 MDHEN, CDR2 SYDVKM. CDR3: CASSKDRGDLDGELFF. The DNA for the CDR3 is TGTGCCAGCAGTAAGGACAGAGGGGATTTGGACGGGGAGCTGTTTTTT.

The rearrangement links TRBV27 to TRBJ2-1; maybe TRBD2 (5 bases). CDR1 and CDR2 (germline): MNHEY, SMNVEV (reference sequence). This CDR3 region has 11 residues. Trimming cost V 4 bases and J 9 bases, with 7 bases left between them. This CDR3 reads CASSSRGEQFF. The CDR3 DNA sequence: TGTGCCAGCAGTTCACGGGGTGAGCAGTTCTTC.

The chain uses TRBV7-2 and TRBJ1-1, with 7 positions matching TRBD1. Germline V CDR1 and CDR2: SGHTA, FQGNSA. The V gene end was trimmed by 1 base and the J gene end by 0 bases; junction bases not matched to a gene: 2. The CDR3 is 15 amino acids. This CDR3 is CASSLVTGVNTEAFF. Written as DNA, the CDR3 is TGTGCCAGCAGCTTAGTAACAGGGGTGAACACTGAAGCTTTCTTT.

This chain links TRBV5-4 with TRBJ1-6; TRBD1 is a possible D gene (6 bases). The CDR3 has 16 residues. Deletions cut 0 bases from V and 1 base from J, with 8 bases between. CDR1 is SGHNT and CDR2 is YYREEE in the germline V gene (reference sequence). In DNA, the CDR3 is TGTGCCAGCAGCTTGGGTCAGGGGTCCTATAATTCACCCCTCCACTTT. This codes for CASSLGQGSYNSPLHF.

The chain has TRBV18 and TRBJ2-5; D is possibly TRBD1 (5 bases). The CDR3 spans 16 residues. Germline CDR1 is KGHSH and CDR2 is LQKENI. V lost 3 bases, J lost 2 bases, and 16 bases lay in between. CDR3 sequence reads: CASSPNSRVLQETQYF. The CDR3 nucleotides are TGTGCCAGCTCACCCAATTCCAGGGTCCTACAAGAGACCCAGTACTTC. Full variable domain (missing parts from reference TRBV18 and TRBJ2-5): NAGVMQNPRHLVRRRGQEARLRCSPMKGHSHVYWYRQLPEEGLKFMVYLQKENIIDESGMPKERFSAEFPKEGPSILRIQQVVRGDSAAYFCASSPNSRVLQETQYFGPGTRLLVL.

This clone was seen only a few times. The chain's CDR3 is CASTAGLTWGYTF. CDR3 nucleotide sequence: TGCGCCAGCACCGCAGGGCTAACGTGGGGCTACACCTTC. The J gene is TRBJ1-2, the V gene TRBV5-1; D is possibly TRBD1 (5 bases). Germline V gene lookup returns CDR1 SGHRS and CDR2 YFSETQ. With 6 bases removed from V and 8 bases from J, the gap between germline ends came to 17 bases. The CDR3 is made up of 13 amino acids.